This is a list of T cell receptor beta chains from one sample in a study of blood T cell repertoires in COVID-19. Generated by immunoSEQ multiplex PCR, the TCRdb table keeps only in-frame clones and is missing some. The sample gives about 300,000 clones, roughly 91% of which show up once; 2.9% is in the top ten. What was sequenced was PBMCs or T cells enriched from blood (not recorded which). Every receptor here comes from a woman aged 45-65 years who had been exposed to COVID-19. Each CDR3 is given with its conserved first and last residue. The D gene is left open where the match is weak. A row's size may be missing; if present it is once, few, many or a size class.

>NA|NA|TRBV29-1|TRBJ2-5
TGCAGCGTTGTAATCCGGGATAAGGAGACCCAGTACTTC
CSVVIRDKETQYF
>NA|TRBD1|TRBV3-1/TRBV3-2|TRBJ1-2
TGTGCCAGCAGCCATACCTGGACAGGGGTGAGCGGCTACACCTTC
CASSHTWTGVSGYTF
>NA|NA|TRBV28|TRBJ1-5
TGTGCCAGCACCACTATTCCACCCAATCAGCCCCAGCATTTT
CASTTIPPNQPQHF
>NA|NA|TRBV2|TRBJ2-7
TGTGCCAGCCGGTTCCTAGCGGAGGGGGGCTACGAGCAGTACTTC
CASRFLAEGGYEQYF
>NA|TRBD2|TRBV27|TRBJ2-7
TGTGCCAGCAGTTCCCTCGAAATAGCGGGGGGGACCTACGAGCAGTACTTC
CASSSLEIAGGTYEQYF
>few|NA|TRBV6-5|TRBJ1-4
TGTGCCAGCACTAAAGGGACATCGGCTAATGAAAAACTGTTTTTT
CASTKGTSANEKLFF
>NA|NA|TRBV4-2|TRBJ2-5
TGTGCCAGCAGCTCCCAGGCCCAAGAGACCCAGTACTTC
CASSSQAQETQYF
>NA|NA|TRBV7-9|TRBJ1-2
TGTGCCAGCAGCCACCCAGGGGAGAACTATGGCTACACCTTC
CASSHPGENYGYTF
>once|TRBD2|TRBV27|TRBJ2-1
TGTGCCAGCAGTTTACCCGGACTAGCGGGCTACAATGAGCAGTTCTTC
CASSLPGLAGYNEQFF
>NA|TRBD2|TRBV7-2|TRBJ2-1
TGTGCCAGCAGCCTAGCGGGGAGCTCCTACAATGAGCAGTTCTTC
CASSLAGSSYNEQFF
>many|TRBD1|TRBV6-5|TRBJ1-1
TGTGCCAGCAGTACGACAGGGAAGGCGGAAGCTTTCTTT
CASSTTGKAEAFF
>NA|NA|TRBV7-9|TRBJ2-7
TGTGCCAGCAAGAACCCGGGTGCTTACGAGCAGTACTTC
CASKNPGAYEQYF
>NA|TRBD1|TRBV10-3|TRBJ2-7
TGTGCCATCAGTGAGACCGGGACAGAGTACGAGCAGTACTTC
CAISETGTEYEQYF
>NA|TRBD1|TRBV30|TRBJ1-2
TGTGCCTGGACCTTAGAACAGGGGCAGGGCTATGGCTACACCTTC
CAWTLEQGQGYGYTF
>NA|TRBD1|TRBV13|TRBJ1-3
TGTGCCAGCAGTCCCGGGACAGGGCTAGGACTGGGAAACACCATATATTTT
CASSPGTGLGLGNTIYF
>once|NA|TRBV28|TRBJ1-4
TGTGCCAGCAGGCAAAGAGGTGCAACTAATGAAAAACTGTTTTTT
CASRQRGATNEKLFF
>NA|TRBD1|TRBV12-3/TRBV12-4|TRBJ2-7
TGTGCCAGCAGTTTATCAGGGGGTCGGGAGCAGTACTTC
CASSLSGGREQYF
>NA|TRBD1|TRBV28|TRBJ2-7
TGTGCCAGCAGTTTCCTCAGGGGGCAGGACGAGCAGTACTTC
CASSFLRGQDEQYF
>NA|NA|TRBV9|TRBJ2-5
TGTGCCAGCAGCGTAGAGACTAGTTATGCAGAGACCCAGTACTTC
CASSVETSYAETQYF
>NA|NA|TRBV19|TRBJ1-4
TGTGCCAGTAGTCCCGGTTTTGAGCGGGAAAAACTGTTTTTT
CASSPGFEREKLFF
>NA|NA|TRBV28|TRBJ1-2
TGTGCCAGCAGTCGGCTGACAGCGCCCGGTACCTTC
CASSRLTAPGTF
>NA|NA|TRBV14|TRBJ1-2
TGTGCCAGCAGCCAAGCCGGGCAGGGAATAGGATATGGCTACACCTTC
CASSQAGQGIGYGYTF
>once|NA|TRBV6-1|TRBJ1-5
TGTGCCAGCAGTGATCCCTATCAGCCCCAGCATTTT
CASSDPYQPQHF
>NA|NA|TRBV7-2|TRBJ2-7
TGTGCCAGCCGGTCTGCCGATGAGCAGTACTTC
CASRSADEQYF
>NA|TRBD1|TRBV2|TRBJ1-2
TGTGCCAGCAGGCAGACAGGGAACGATGGCTACACCTTC
CASRQTGNDGYTF
>NA|NA|TRBV5-6|TRBJ1-3
TGTGCCAGCAGCTTGTGGAGCGAGGCTGGAAACACCATATATTTT
CASSLWSEAGNTIYF
>NA|TRBD1|TRBV11-2|TRBJ1-2
TGTGCCAGCAGCTTAGGACAGGGGAACGTCTATGGCTACACCTTC
CASSLGQGNVYGYTF
>NA|NA|TRBV5-8|TRBJ1-4
TGTGCCAGCAGCTTGGCCGTAGGCGGGATTAATGAAAAACTGTTTTTT
CASSLAVGGINEKLFF
>NA|TRBD1|TRBV7-9|TRBJ2-7
TGTGCCAGCAGCTTATACAGGGGTAACTCCTACGAGCAGTACTTC
CASSLYRGNSYEQYF
>NA|NA|TRBV6-1|TRBJ1-5
TGTGCCAGCAGTGAATTGAGGGCTAATCAGCCCCAGCATTTT
CASSELRANQPQHF
>NA|NA|TRBV25-1|TRBJ1-3
TGTGCCAGCAGTGAATTCGGAGTTGGAAACACCATATATTTT
CASSEFGVGNTIYF
>once|TRBD2|TRBV9|TRBJ2-1
TGTGCCAGCAGCGTAGCGGGGGGGCCTGACAATGAGCAGTTCTTC
CASSVAGGPDNEQFF
>NA|TRBD2|TRBV2|TRBJ2-3
TGTGCCAGCAGTGACCCGTTTGGTCTAGCGGGGGGGCCCACAGATACGCAGTATTTT
CASSDPFGLAGGPTDTQYF
>NA|TRBD1|TRBV19|TRBJ2-7
TGTGCCAGTTCGACAGGGGAAACCTACGAGCAGTACTTC
CASSTGETYEQYF
>NA|TRBD1|TRBV5-5|TRBJ2-7
TGTGCCAGCAGCTTGGCGTTGGCGGGACAGGGTTACTACGAGCAGTACTTC
CASSLALAGQGYYEQYF
>NA|TRBD1|TRBV5-4|TRBJ2-7
TGTGCCAGCAGCCCTAACCCCTGGACAGGGGGCTCCTACGAGCAGTACTTC
CASSPNPWTGGSYEQYF
>NA|NA|TRBV7-2|TRBJ2-7
TGTGCCAGCAGCTTCCGCGGCGGTGACTCCTACGAGCAGTACTTC
CASSFRGGDSYEQYF
>few|NA|TRBV1|TRBJ1-6
TGCACCAGCAGCCAATTTGGGGGGAGCTCCTATAATTCACCCCTCCACTTT
CTSSQFGGSSYNSPLHF
>NA|TRBD1|TRBV18|TRBJ1-4
TGTGCCAGCTCACCCTATTTCGGACAGGGGGCGAATGAAAAACTGTTTTTT
CASSPYFGQGANEKLFF
>NA|NA|TRBV5-1|TRBJ2-5
TGCGCCAGCAGCTCCGGACCAGGGGTTCAAGAGACCCAGTACTTC
CASSSGPGVQETQYF
>NA|NA|TRBV28|TRBJ2-7
TGTGCCAGCAGTTTCCGGGACAAGCCCTACGAGCAGTACTTC
CASSFRDKPYEQYF
>NA|TRBD2|TRBV7-9|TRBJ2-2
TGTGCCAGCAGCAAACCCACCCCCGTGCTAGCGGGGGTGACCGGGGAGCTGTTTTTT
CASSKPTPVLAGVTGELFF
>NA|NA|TRBV10-3|TRBJ1-2
TGTGCCGCACAGGAGGGGTACGGTGGCTACACCTTC
CAAQEGYGGYTF
>NA|TRBD2|TRBV28|TRBJ2-7
TGTGCCAGCAGTACTAGCGGGGGGCCCTCCTACGAGCAGTACTTC
CASSTSGGPSYEQYF
>NA|TRBD1|TRBV4-2|TRBJ2-7
TGTGCCAGCAGCCTAACAGGGGACATCTCCTACGAGCAGTACTTC
CASSLTGDISYEQYF
>NA|NA|TRBV5-1|TRBJ2-7
TGCGCCAGCAGCTTCAGGAATATTAGGGGGAAGACAGTCGTCGAGCAGTACTTC
CASSFRNIRGKTVVEQYF
>NA|NA|TRBV5-1|TRBJ1-2
TGCGCCAGCAGCTTGGTGGGAGCGGTCTATGGCTACACCTTC
CASSLVGAVYGYTF
>NA|TRBD2|TRBV5-1|TRBJ2-5
TGCGCCAGCAGCCCCCCGGGACTAGCGGAAGAGACCCAGTACTTC
CASSPPGLAEETQYF
>NA|NA|TRBV10-2|TRBJ2-7
TGCGCCAGCTCCACAGGATACTACGAGCAGTACTTC
CASSTGYYEQYF
>NA|TRBD1|TRBV5-8|TRBJ2-5
TGTGCCAGCAGCACCGGGACAGCCAAACAAGAGACCCAGTACTTC
CASSTGTAKQETQYF
>NA|TRBD1|TRBV7-9|TRBJ2-5
TGTGCCAGCACCATGGGACAGCTAGGTATCCAAGAGACCCAGTACTTC
CASTMGQLGIQETQYF
>NA|TRBD1|TRBV5-4|TRBJ1-1
TGTGCCAGCAGCTTGAAACAGGGGGGAAGCACTGAAGCTTTCTTT
CASSLKQGGSTEAFF
>once|TRBD1|TRBV3-1/TRBV3-2|TRBJ1-1
TGTGCCAGCAGCCAAGGGGCAGGGGGCGACACTGAAGCTTTCTTT
CASSQGAGGDTEAFF
>NA|NA|TRBV21-1|TRBJ2-7
TGTGCCAGCAGCAAAAGGACGGGACAGGCGTTCAGGGACGAGCAGTACTTC
CASSKRTGQAFRDEQYF
>few|TRBD2|TRBV7-2|TRBJ2-5
TGTGCCAGCAGTTCCGACGCGGGGGGGCAAGAGACCCAGTACTTC
CASSSDAGGQETQYF
>NA|TRBD1|TRBV4-2|TRBJ1-1
TGTGCCAGCAGCCCGCGGGACAGGGGGCTGGAGACTGAAGCTTTCTTT
CASSPRDRGLETEAFF
>NA|TRBD1|TRBV28|TRBJ2-7
TGTGCCAGCAGAACCGGGACAGGGGGCCCCTACGAGCAGTACTTC
CASRTGTGGPYEQYF